Listed here are 24 T cell receptor beta chains from one sample, sequenced in a study of blood T cells in healthy people across ages. Primers used in a second PCR of about 7 to 12 cycles were a sample-barcoded 5' primer and a J-beta primer mix. One entry per CDR3 protein, called by TCRdb with MiXCR from the 5' RACE reads. The data contain 1.5 million or so distinct CDR3 sequences, about 42% of them seen just once; the ten biggest clones take up around 4%. Sequenced material: blood. These TCRs come from a woman aged 18-29 years in good health.

This clonotype came up a few times. Relative to the germline gene, one junction end is altered; a read error may explain this. This rearrangement joins TRBV7-9 to TRBJ2-5; D remains ambiguous. CDR3 size: 14 residues. Germline V gives CDR1 SEHNR, CDR2 FQNEAQ (reference sequence). The CDR3 coding sequence is TGTGCCTGCAGCTTCCGGTCAACGCAAGAGACCCAGTACTTC. It specifies CACSFRSTQETQYF.

J is TRBJ2-1 and V is TRBV5-1, with 10 bases that match TRBD1. The DNA end is more similar to TRBJ2-7, so the J call may be wrong. CDR1 and CDR2 (germline): SGHRS, YFSETQ. The CDR3 is 15 residues long. The CDR3: CASSWDRGKLNEQYF. For the CDR3, the DNA is TGCGCCAGCAGCTGGGACAGGGGAAAACTAAATGAGCAGTACTTC.

This CDR3 reads CASSGASRFQETQYF. CDR3 DNA sequence: TGTGCCAGCAGTGGAGCCTCTAGGTTCCAAGAGACCCAGTACTTC. V is TRBV6-2 or TRBV6-3 and J is TRBJ2-5, with unresolved D. Germline V gene sequence: CDR1 MNHEY, CDR2 SVGEGT. The V end was cut by 5 bases, the J end by 1 base, with 14 bases between. The CDR3 sequence is 15 residues long.

V usage is TRBV18 and J usage is TRBJ2-7; tentative D call: TRBD1 (5 bases). This CDR3 spans 16 amino acids. Trimming took off 6 bases at V and 3 bases at J, with 21 bases between the two ends. CDR1 is KGHSH, CDR2 LQKENI, per germline. DNA of the CDR3: TGTGCCAGCTCGCAGAACAGGTTAAGGATAAACTACGAGCAGTACTTC. Its protein is CASSQNRLRINYEQYF. The whole variable domain, filled in from reference TRBV18 and TRBJ2-7, reads NAGVMQNPRHLVRRRGQEARLRCSPMKGHSHVYWYRQLPEEGLKFMVYLQKENIIDESGMPKERFSAEFPKEGPSILRIQQVVRGDSAAYFCASSQNRLRINYEQYFGPGTRLTVT.

Only one count was recorded for this clonotype. V and J are TRBV5-5 and TRBJ1-5, with D unclear. The CDR3 consists of 17 residues. Per the germline V gene, CDR1 is SGHKS and CDR2 is YYEKEE (reference sequence). V was trimmed by 0 bases and J by 2 bases, leaving 15 bases between them. The CDR3 is CASSLAPGQSGNQPQHF. DNA of the CDR3: TGTGCCAGCAGCTTGGCCCCAGGCCAAAGTGGCAATCAGCCCCAGCATTTT.

The V gene is TRBV20-1, the J gene TRBJ1-5; TRBD1 aligns across 9 bases. Per germline, CDR1 DFQATT and CDR2 SNEGSKA (reference sequence). V trimming: 0 bases; J trimming: 6 bases; junction bases outside the gene matches: 6. This CDR3 region has 15 residues. The CDR3 DNA sequence: TGCAGTGCTAGAGAAACAGGGGGCGGGGGTCAGCCCCAGCATTTT. Its translation is CSARETGGGGQPQHF.

The chain couples TRBV5-1 to TRBJ2-5, with D possibly matching TRBD2 (5 bases). With 4 bases removed from V and 4 bases from J, the gap between germline ends came to 14 bases. The CDR3 covers 14 residues. Per the germline V gene, CDR1 is SGHRS and CDR2 is YFSETQ. CDR3 residues: CASSLDLARETQYF. The CDR3 nucleotides read TGCGCCAGCAGCCTGGACCTAGCACGAGAGACCCAGTACTTC.

The rearrangement links TRBV6-5 to TRBJ2-1, with 7 bases fitting TRBD2. J was trimmed by 0 bases and V by 10 bases; bases with no gene match: 6. This CDR3 is 14 amino acids long. In germline, CDR1 is MNHEY, CDR2 SVGAGI. CDR3 bases: TGTGCCACTAACGGGGGGAGCTCCTACAATGAGCAGTTCTTC. It yields the protein CATNGGSSYNEQFF.

This chain joins TRBV24-1 and TRBJ2-7, with 7 positions matching TRBD2. CDR3 size: 14 residues. Trimming at V came to 6 bases and at J to 2 bases, leaving 6 bases not matched to a gene. CDR1 KGHDR and CDR2 SFDVKD come from the germline V gene. In DNA, the CDR3 is TGTGCCACCAGTCCCGGGAGGCCGGCCTACGAGCAGTACTTC. This gives the protein CATSPGRPAYEQYF.

This clonotype occurred a few times. V gene TRBV28 combines with J gene TRBJ2-7, with D tentatively TRBD2 (6 bases). Germline V CDR1 and CDR2: MDHEN, SYDVKM. V was cut by 2 bases and J by 6 bases, with 17 bases left in between. There are 15 residues in the CDR3. The CDR3 sequence is CASSLMPRGMSEQYF. The CDR3 nucleotides read TGTGCCAGCAGTTTAATGCCGCGGGGAATGAGCGAGCAGTACTTC.

In its sample, this clonotype was seen a few times. This chain joins TRBV7-9 and TRBJ2-1, with 8 bases identical to TRBD2. The ends lost 1 base at V and 5 bases at J; junction bases unmatched: 4. The CDR3 loop spans 15 amino acids. CDR1 and CDR2 (germline): SEHNR, FQNEAQ (reference sequence). The CDR3 DNA reads TGTGCCAGCAGCTTAGTGGTAGCGGGGAACAATGAGCAGTTCTTC. Amino acid sequence: CASSLVVAGNNEQFF.

This clonotype was recorded a few times. This chain uses TRBV9 with TRBJ2-7; D is perhaps TRBD1 or TRBD2 (5 bases each). Germline V gene data show CDR1 as SGDLS and CDR2 as YYNGEE. CDR3 length equals 16 residues. V gave up 0 bases and J gave up 2 bases, with 15 bases separating them. CDR3 residues: CASSVGWGRDPYEQYF. In nucleotides, the CDR3 is TGTGCCAGCAGCGTAGGGTGGGGCAGGGACCCCTACGAGCAGTACTTC.

The rearrangement joins TRBV7-2 to TRBJ2-1; D remains unclear. CDR3 length: 15 residues. Germline values: CDR1 SGHTA, CDR2 FQGNSA. Trimming removed 0 bases from V and 12 bases from J, with 18 bases in between. CDR3 amino acids: CASSLALRARTGQFF. Here the CDR3 DNA reads TGTGCCAGCAGCTTAGCCCTCCGGGCGAGGACCGGGCAGTTCTTC.

The rearrangement joins TRBV6-6 to TRBJ1-1; 8 nucleotides match TRBD1. From germline, CDR1 is MNHNY and CDR2 SVGAGI (reference sequence). The V segment lost 6 bases and the J segment 3 bases; nucleotides outside the gene matches: 9. CDR3 length equals 15 residues. The chain's CDR3 is CASRKGQGAHTEAFF. The DNA of the CDR3 is TGTGCCAGCAGAAAAGGACAGGGCGCGCACACTGAAGCTTTCTTT.

This chain uses TRBV25-1 with TRBJ2-5; no reliable D call. This CDR3 spans 14 amino acids. V was shortened by 10 bases and J by 4 bases, with 19 bases between the two germline ends. The germline gives CDR1 MGHDK, CDR2 SYGVNS. Here the CDR3 DNA reads TGTGCCACGAGTGGGGAACTGGGGTTAGAGACCCAGTACTTC. This sequence encodes CATSGELGLETQYF.

The sample holds a few counts of this clonotype. The chain couples TRBV29-1 to TRBJ1-2; tentatively, D is TRBD1 (5 bases). Germline V CDR1 and CDR2: SQVTM, ANQGSEA. The CDR3 length is 17 residues. V was cut by 4 bases and J by 4 bases, with 25 bases left in between. CDR3 nucleotides: TGCAGCGTTGCCCAATCAGGGTCTAGGGCCCTACCCTATGGCTACACCTTC. Translating it yields CSVAQSGSRALPYGYTF.

The rearrangement links TRBV28 to TRBJ1-1; a possible D gene is TRBD1 (6 bases). Germline CDR1 and CDR2: MDHEN and SYDVKM. The CDR3 covers 13 residues. Trimming left V 6 bases short and J 4 bases short, with 12 bases between. The DNA for the CDR3 is TGTGCCAGCAGACTCAGGGGTCCCACTGAAGCTTTCTTT. It translates to CASRLRGPTEAFF.

This clonotype has at least ten counts. The chain links TRBV7-9 to TRBJ1-1; 7 nucleotides align to TRBD1. V was pared by 5 bases and J by 0 bases, with 3 bases of the junction left unmatched. Germline CDR1 reads SEHNR; CDR2 reads FQNEAQ (reference sequence). The CDR3 loop spans 14 amino acids. As DNA, the CDR3 is TGTGCCAGCAGCACCGGACAGGTGAACACTGAAGCTTTCTTT. This sequence encodes CASSTGQVNTEAFF.

The gene calls are TRBV5-5 and TRBJ2-7; TRBD1 agrees at 7 bases. Germline V gene data show CDR1 as SGHKS and CDR2 as YYEKEE (reference sequence). J was trimmed by 3 bases and V by 3 bases; bases with no gene match: 6. This CDR3 has 14 residues. CDR3 nucleotides: TGTGCCAGCAGCTGGGTTCGGACAGGCTACGAGCAGTACTTC. As protein: CASSWVRTGYEQYF.

This CDR3 reads CASSPLSGGTPDEQYF. The DNA of the CDR3 is TGTGCCAGCTCACCACTCAGCGGGGGGACCCCTGACGAGCAGTACTTC. V gene TRBV18 combines with J gene TRBJ2-7; 9 bases agree with TRBD2. The V segment lost 1 base and the J segment 5 bases; nucleotides outside the gene matches: 9. The germline V gene encodes CDR1 KGHSH and CDR2 LQKENI. CDR3 size: 16 residues.

V gene TRBV21-1 combines with J gene TRBJ1-2; no DNA check was done on the table's D call, TRBD1. TRBV21-1 is tagged as a pseudogene. The CDR3 covers 15 residues. The CDR3 DNA reads TGTGCCAGCAGCAAACCCGGACAGGGGGAGTATGGCTACACCTTC. This gives the protein CASSKPGQGEYGYTF.

The rearrangement uses TRBV7-9 and TRBJ2-3, with D possibly matching TRBD1 (6 bases). Germline V gives CDR1 SEHNR, CDR2 FQNEAQ (reference sequence). The CDR3 contains 16 residues. V lost 4 bases, J lost 4 bases, and 18 bases lay in between. The CDR3 nucleotides read TGTGCCAGCAGCTCCATCACAGGGTTAGGAGCAGATACGCAGTATTTT. Protein: CASSSITGLGADTQYF.

This chain links TRBV4-3 with TRBJ2-7, with a possible D match to TRBD2 (5 bases). The CDR3 spans 15 residues. The V gene's germline CDR1 is LGHNA and CDR2 YSLEER. Trimming left V 0 bases short and J 3 bases short, with 12 bases between. The CDR3 sequence is CASSQDNSGSYEQYF. CDR3 nucleotide sequence: TGCGCCAGCAGCCAAGATAATTCGGGGAGCTACGAGCAGTACTTC.

This chain connects TRBV2 to TRBJ2-5; 9 nucleotides line up with TRBD1. The end of the DNA fits TRBJ2-7 better, so the J call may be wrong. Germline V gene lookup returns CDR1 SNHLY and CDR2 FYNNEI. The CDR3 spans 15 residues. The CDR3 sequence: CASSRPDRGSYEQYF. In DNA form, the CDR3 reads TGTGCCAGCAGCCGCCCGGACAGGGGATCTTACGAGCAGTACTTC.